These 8 T cell receptor beta chains share one sample of origin, sequenced in a study of shared clonotypes between healthy human individuals (TCRdb year 2020). The method behind the library was the immunoSEQ multiplex PCR assay. TCRdb took over this immuneACCESS table, retaining in-frame rearrangements with V and J assigned. Such tables are incomplete; in checked studies, under half of the missing clones stem from an unresolved V gene, and the remainder is unexplained. Present in this sample are 450,000 to 500,000 clones, 79% of which were seen just once. The biggest ten clones account for 9.5% to 15% of the sample. Sequencing used PBMCs. The receptors derive from a woman aged 40 to 50 in good health. Some clones in this sample may be carry-over from other donors' samples.

This sequence joins TRBV29-1 and TRBJ2-7; 9 bases align to TRBD2. With 6 bases clipped from V and 3 bases from J, the junction kept 3 bases outside the gene matches. The CDR3 consists of 12 residues. Germline CDR1 is SQVTM and CDR2 is ANQGSEA. The CDR3: CSVREGGYEQYF. CDR3 nucleotide sequence: TGCAGCGTGCGGGAGGGGGGCTACGAGCAGTACTTC.

The chain employs TRBV14 and TRBJ2-7; D gene unclear. The germline gives CDR1 SGHDN, CDR2 FVKESK. The CDR3 is 13 amino acids. Deletions cut 1 base from V and 4 bases from J, with 8 bases between. The CDR3 sequence: CASSQARWYEQYF. The CDR3 DNA follows: TGTGCCAGCAGCCAAGCGAGGTGGTACGAGCAGTACTTC.

This chain joins TRBV21-1 and TRBJ2-7; the table's D gene call, TRBD1, was not cross checked with the DNA. TRBV21-1 is marked as a pseudogene. The CDR3 totals 14 residues. CDR3 in DNA: TGTGCCAGCAGCAAAGTTACAGGACCCTACGAGCAGTACTTC. This gives the protein CASSKVTGPYEQYF.

V usage is TRBV9 and J usage is TRBJ1-1; D unclear. Germline assignment: CDR1 SGDLS and CDR2 YYNGEE. V dropped 3 bases and J dropped 1 base, with 7 bases sitting between them. This CDR3 spans 13 amino acids. CDR3 region: CASSGPKNTEAFF. The CDR3 DNA reads TGTGCCAGCAGCGGTCCCAAGAACACTGAAGCTTTCTTT.

Comments on this clone: A clone one base away is much larger, so this may be a read error. The CDR3 region has the DNA TGTGCCAGCAGCTCTTGGACTGGCGGGAACGAGCAGTTCTTC. This gives the protein CASSSWTGGNEQFF. This chain joins TRBV7-8 and TRBJ2-1, with D tentatively TRBD2 (6 bases). The length of the CDR3 is 14 residues. V gave up 4 bases and J gave up 10 bases, with 17 bases separating them. CDR1 SGHVS and CDR2 FQNEAQ come from the germline V gene.

Note on this clone: A far larger clone is one nucleotide away, so this likely arose from a read error. This sequence joins TRBV28 and TRBJ1-1; D is unresolved. The CDR3 spans 12 residues. Trimming stripped 6 bases from V and 3 bases from J, with 8 bases between. Germline V gene lookup returns CDR1 MDHEN and CDR2 SYDVKM. CDR3 region: CASSRKDTEAFF. The CDR3 nucleotides are TGTGCCAGCAGCAGAAAGGACACTGAAGCTTTCTTT.

This chain connects TRBV7-2 to TRBJ2-3; 11 nucleotides agree with TRBD2. Per germline, CDR1 SGHTA and CDR2 FQGNSA. The CDR3 runs to 16 residues. The junction had 12 bases not matched to a gene; V was cut back by 5 bases and J by 8 bases. CDR3 sequence reads: CASSPPGLAGGTTQYF. CDR3 nucleotides: TGTGCCAGCAGCCCCCCGGGGCTAGCGGGAGGTACTACGCAGTATTTT.

The CDR3 loop is CASSVGTARETQYF. CDR3 nucleotides: TGTGCCAGCAGTGTCGGGACCGCGAGAGAGACCCAGTACTTC. This rearrangement joins TRBV28 to TRBJ2-5, with D tentatively TRBD1 or TRBD2 (5 bases each). In germline, CDR1 is MDHEN, CDR2 SYDVKM. The CDR3 contains 14 residues. Trimming removed 5 bases from V and 4 bases from J, with 14 bases in between.